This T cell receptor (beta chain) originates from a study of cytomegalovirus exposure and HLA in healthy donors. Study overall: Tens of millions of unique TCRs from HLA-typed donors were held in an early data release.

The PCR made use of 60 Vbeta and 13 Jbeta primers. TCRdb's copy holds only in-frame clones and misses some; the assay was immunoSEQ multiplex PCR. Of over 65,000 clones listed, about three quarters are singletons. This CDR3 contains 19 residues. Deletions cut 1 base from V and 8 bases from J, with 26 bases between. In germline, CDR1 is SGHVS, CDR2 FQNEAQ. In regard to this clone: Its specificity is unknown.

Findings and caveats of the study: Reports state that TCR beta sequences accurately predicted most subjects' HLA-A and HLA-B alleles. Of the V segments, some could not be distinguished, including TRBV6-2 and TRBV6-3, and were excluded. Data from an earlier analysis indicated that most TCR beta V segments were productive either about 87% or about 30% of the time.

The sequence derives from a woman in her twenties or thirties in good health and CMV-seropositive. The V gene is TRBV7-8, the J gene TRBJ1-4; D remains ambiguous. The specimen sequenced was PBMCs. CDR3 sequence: CASSLVSTREVLGREKLFF. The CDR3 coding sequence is TGTGCCAGCAGCTTAGTCAGCACCCGAGAGGTCCTAGGTCGGGAAAAACTGTTTTTT.